Listed below are T cell receptor beta chains from one sample, sequenced in a study of CD8+ T cells in alopecia areata. Measured with immunoSEQ multiplex PCR; TCRdb has only the in-frame clones, and not every one. The profile shows 150,000 to 200,000 clones, around three fifths of them singletons. The sequences come from CD4+ T cells sorted from blood, collected at week 24, from a patient treated with tofacitinib. The receptors come from a human donor with alopecia areata. CDR3s leave out the opening cysteine and the closing phenylalanine or tryptophan. The D gene is left open where the match is weak.

v_call,j_call,d_call,cdr3_aa
TRBV19,TRBJ1-2,NA,ASSIQSSNYGYT
TRBV2,TRBJ2-5,NA,ASRTGSETQY
TRBV9,TRBJ2-7,NA,ASSVAVQGLGEQY
TRBV6-5,TRBJ2-3,TRBD2,ASGRGGTDTQY
TRBV7-2,TRBJ1-2,TRBD1,ASSRDRGFGYT
TRBV5-1,TRBJ1-1,NA,ASSLGQTNTEAF
TRBV11-2,TRBJ2-1,NA,ASSPGTPGNEQF
TRBV28,TRBJ2-7,TRBD2,ASPKAGGLYEQY
TRBV4-3,TRBJ2-5,NA,ASSQGQQLTGQETQY
TRBV6-1,TRBJ2-3,TRBD2,ASTSGSGYTDTQY
TRBV29-1,TRBJ1-1,NA,SVAGGQTGTEAF
TRBV15,TRBJ2-1,NA,ATSRLTSYEQF
TRBV5-6,TRBJ2-7,NA,ASSFQGYEQY
TRBV7-2,TRBJ1-2,NA,ASTPNRAFGYT
TRBV4-3,TRBJ1-5,NA,ASSQDLDQPQH
TRBV5-1,TRBJ1-6,TRBD1,ASSQGQADSPLH
TRBV4-3,TRBJ2-3,TRBD2,ASSQEAGGPTDTQY
TRBV5-1,TRBJ1-6,TRBD1,ASSPRTGENSPLH
TRBV30,TRBJ1-2,NA,AWRFPGSHGYT
TRBV6-5,TRBJ1-5,NA,ASEVEWKQPQH
TRBV5-1,TRBJ2-5,NA,ASSLTGSLLQETQY
TRBV25-1,TRBJ2-7,NA,ASSVRGSYEQY
TRBV6-1,TRBJ2-7,NA,ASSDSGYEQY
TRBV5-1,TRBJ1-6,NA,ASSLDLVASPLH
TRBV10-2,TRBJ2-2,TRBD1,ASSGDRGGRTGELF